These 13 T cell receptor beta chains originate from one sample sequenced in a study of blood T cells in healthy people across ages. It was with a sample-barcoded 5' primer and a J-beta primer mix that a second PCR of roughly 7 to 12 cycles was run. In TCRdb, the 5' RACE reads were re-called with MiXCR into one record per CDR3 protein. The sample has about 900,000 distinct CDR3 sequences; under 80% are singletons. The sample comprised blood. The receptors come from a man aged 30 to 39 in good health.

V gene TRBV12-3 or TRBV12-4 combines with J gene TRBJ1-1; no reliable D call. Between the trimmed V and J ends, which lost 2 bases and 3 bases, there was a span of 7 bases. The CDR3 contains 13 residues. The CDR3 protein is CASSLLAHTEAFF. CDR3 coding DNA: TGTGCCAGCAGTTTATTGGCTCACACTGAAGCTTTCTTT.

The chain links TRBV20-1 to TRBJ2-5, with 10 nucleotides matching TRBD2. The germline V gene has CDR1 DFQATT and CDR2 SNEGSKA (reference sequence). The CDR3 consists of 14 residues. The ends lost 2 bases at V and 2 bases at J; junction bases unmatched: 2. CDR3 bases: TGCAGTGCTAGACTAGCGGGGGAACAAGAGACCCAGTACTTC. Translated: CSARLAGEQETQYF.

This clonotype appeared a single time. Relative to the germline gene, one junction end is altered; a read error may explain this. The chain has TRBV7-3 and TRBJ2-6; a weak D match, TRBD1 (5 bases). Germline V gene sequence: CDR1 SGHTA, CDR2 FQGTGA. This CDR3 is 14 amino acids long. The CDR3, as DNA: TGTGCCAGCAGCTTAAGCTCTGGGGCCAACGTCCCGACTTTC. Translating gives CASSLSSGANVPTF.

The V gene is TRBV20-1, the J gene TRBJ2-4; TRBD2 is a possible D gene (6 bases). Looked up from germline, CDR1 is DFQATT and CDR2 is SNEGSKA (reference sequence). V dropped 3 bases and J dropped 2 bases, with 14 bases sitting between them. This CDR3 has 15 residues. For the CDR3, the DNA is TGCAGTGCTAGGTTTCCGGGGGATCCCAAAAACATTCAGTACTTC. Encoded protein: CSARFPGDPKNIQYF.

The chain employs TRBV10-3 and TRBJ1-3; 8 positions match TRBD1. Looked up from germline, CDR1 is ENHRY and CDR2 is SYGVKD. This CDR3 spans 19 amino acids. The V and J ends lost 0 bases and 0 bases, in that order; junction bases with no gene match: 10. CDR3 sequence (DNA): TGTGCCATCAGTGAGTCGGGGACAGGCAACGTCTTCTCTGGAAACACCATATATTTT. As protein: CAISESGTGNVFSGNTIYF.

The V call is TRBV10-3, the J call TRBJ2-1; D is ambiguous. V lost 0 bases and J 8 bases, leaving 8 bases between the germline ends. CDR3 length equals 13 residues. Germline assignment: CDR1 ENHRY and CDR2 SYGVKD. Here the CDR3 DNA reads TGTGCCATCAGTGAGTCCGAGCCTGATGAGCAGTTCTTC. It encodes CAISESEPDEQFF.

The CDR3 protein is CASSPLVSGGAYEQYF. The CDR3 DNA is TGTGCCAGCAGTCCCCTCGTTAGCGGGGGGGCGTACGAGCAGTACTTC. J is TRBJ2-5 and V is TRBV28, with 11 nucleotides matching TRBD2. The DNA end is a closer match to TRBJ2-7, so the J assignment may be wrong. Germline CDR1 is MDHEN and CDR2 is SYDVKM. The CDR3 has 16 amino acids.

The rearrangement uses TRBV12-3 or TRBV12-4 and TRBJ2-2; D is unclear. The CDR3 sequence is 15 residues long. V dropped 3 bases and J dropped 5 bases, with 13 bases sitting between them. The DNA of the CDR3 is TGTGCCAGCAGTTTTTATCTCCATGGGACCGGGGAGCTGTTTTTT. Translation gives CASSFYLHGTGELFF.

V usage is TRBV13 and J usage is TRBJ2-5, with 7 bases lining up with TRBD1. From germline, CDR1 is PRHDT and CDR2 FYEKMQ (reference sequence). V shed 5 bases and J 1 base; nucleotides not matched to a gene: 7. The CDR3 covers 15 residues. The CDR3 nucleotides are TGTGCCAGCAGCACTCACGGGACAGCCCAAGAGACCCAGTACTTC. This encodes CASSTHGTAQETQYF.

The chain joins TRBV7-2 to TRBJ1-2, with TRBD1 identical over 12 bases. Per the germline V gene, CDR1 is SGHTA and CDR2 is FQGNSA. V lost 7 bases and J lost 7; bases outside the gene matches: 16. CDR3 length: 17 amino acids. In nucleotides, the CDR3 is TGTGCCAGCACGAACCAGGGACAGGGGGCGAATTTGCGTGGCTACACCTTC. It encodes CASTNQGQGANLRGYTF.

This chain uses TRBV5-1 with TRBJ2-7, with TRBD1 matching 11 bases. After removal of 4 bases from V and 3 bases from J, the junction contained 6 bases not matched to a gene. The CDR3 runs to 15 residues. The germline V gene has CDR1 SGHRS and CDR2 YFSETQ. DNA for the CDR3: TGCGCCAGCAGCACTGCGGGACAGGGGGTCTACGAGCAGTACTTC. It translates to CASSTAGQGVYEQYF. Full variable domain (remainder filled in from reference TRBV5-1 and TRBJ2-7): KAGVTQTPRYLIKTRGQQVTLSCSPISGHRSVSWYQQTPGQGLQFLFEYFSETQRNKGNFPGRFSGRQFSNSRSEMNVSTLELGDSALYLCASSTAGQGVYEQYFGPGTRLTVT.

On this clonotype itself: The junction does not match germline at one end; this may be a read error. This chain connects TRBV15 to TRBJ2-1; 7 nucleotides line up with TRBD1. The CDR3 totals 16 residues. Germline V CDR1 and CDR2: LNHNV, YYDKDF (reference sequence). The CDR3 is CATSRAGQVLYNEQFF. The CDR3 DNA follows: TGTGCCACTAGCAGAGCTGGACAGGTCCTTTACAATGAGCAGTTCTTC.

V gene TRBV20-1 combines with J gene TRBJ1-4, with 8 bases lining up with TRBD1. CDR3 length: 14 residues. J gave up 3 bases and V 0 bases, and 0 bases lay outside the gene matches. Germline CDR1 DFQATT, CDR2 SNEGSKA (reference sequence). Here the CDR3 reads CSAREGQANEKLFF. In DNA form, the CDR3 reads TGCAGTGCTAGAGAGGGACAGGCTAATGAAAAACTGTTTTTT.